This T cell receptor (beta chain) comes out of a study of blood T cell repertoires in COVID-19. Overall study context: Donors in the United States, Italy and Spain gave samples during acute or convalescent COVID-19.

Germline V gene sequence: CDR1 SGHAT, CDR2 FQNNGV. The V segment lost 4 bases and the J segment 8 bases; nucleotides outside the gene matches: 6. The CDR3 is 13 amino acids. Individuals aged roughly 18 to 90 years were recruited from 24 US areas. Self-reported history from a screening survey and questionnaire set each donor's cohort. Cohort 3 recovered donors had two negative PCRs, clearance, or symptom resolution. Measured with immunoSEQ multiplex PCR; TCRdb has only the in-frame clones, and not every one. The data contain a few hundred thousand clones, around 88% of them singletons. Sequencing used PBMCs or T cells enriched from blood (not recorded which). V gene TRBV11-2 combines with J gene TRBJ1-2; 8 bases fit TRBD1. The sequence was obtained from a woman aged 40 to 50 who had recovered from COVID-19. DNA for the CDR3: TGTGCCAGCAGCTCCCAGGGGGCGTTAGGCTACACCTTC. It specifies CASSSQGALGYTF. Variable domain in full (rest from reference TRBV11-2 and TRBJ1-2): EAGVAQSPRYKIIEKRQSVAFWCNPISGHATLYWYQQILGQGPKLLIQFQNNGVVDDSQLPKDRFSAERLKGVDSTLKIQPAKLEDSAVYLCASSSQGALGYTFGSGTRLTVV.